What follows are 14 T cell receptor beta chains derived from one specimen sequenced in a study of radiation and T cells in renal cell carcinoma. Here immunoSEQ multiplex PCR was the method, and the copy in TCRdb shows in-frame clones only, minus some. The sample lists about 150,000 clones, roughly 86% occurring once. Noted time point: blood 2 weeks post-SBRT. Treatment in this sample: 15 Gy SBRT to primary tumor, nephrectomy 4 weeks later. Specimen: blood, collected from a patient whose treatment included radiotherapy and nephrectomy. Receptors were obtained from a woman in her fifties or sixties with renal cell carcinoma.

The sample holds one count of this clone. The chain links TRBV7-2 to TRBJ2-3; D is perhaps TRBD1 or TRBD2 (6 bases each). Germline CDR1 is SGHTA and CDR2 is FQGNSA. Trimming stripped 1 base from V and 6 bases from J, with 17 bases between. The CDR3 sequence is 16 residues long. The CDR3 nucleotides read TGTGCCAGCAGCTTAGATACTGGAACCGGGGGCGATACGCAGTATTTT. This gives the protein CASSLDTGTGGDTQYF.

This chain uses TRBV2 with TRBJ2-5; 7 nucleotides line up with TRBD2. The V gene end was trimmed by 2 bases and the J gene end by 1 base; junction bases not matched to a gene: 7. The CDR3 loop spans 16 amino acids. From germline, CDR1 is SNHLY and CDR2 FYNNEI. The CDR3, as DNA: TGTGCCAGCAGTGAATGGGAGGGGTCGCCCCAAGAGACCCAGTACTTC. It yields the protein CASSEWEGSPQETQYF.

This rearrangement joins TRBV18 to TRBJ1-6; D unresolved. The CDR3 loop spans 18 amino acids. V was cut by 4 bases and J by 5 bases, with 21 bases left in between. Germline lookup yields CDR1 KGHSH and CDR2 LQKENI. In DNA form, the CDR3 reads TGTGCCAGCTCACTGGCTTCACCGGGCCTCACGGATAATTCACCCCTCCACTTT. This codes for CASSLASPGLTDNSPLHF. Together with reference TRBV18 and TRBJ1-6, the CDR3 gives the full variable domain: NAGVMQNPRHLVRRRGQEARLRCSPMKGHSHVYWYRQLPEEGLKFMVYLQKENIIDESGMPKERFSAEFPKEGPSILRIQQVVRGDSAAYFCASSLASPGLTDNSPLHFGNGTRLTVT.

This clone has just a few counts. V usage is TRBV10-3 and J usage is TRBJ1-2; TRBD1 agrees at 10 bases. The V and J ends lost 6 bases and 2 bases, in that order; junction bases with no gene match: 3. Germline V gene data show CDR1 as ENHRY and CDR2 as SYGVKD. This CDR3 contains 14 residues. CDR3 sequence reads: CAIRRDRGNYGYTF. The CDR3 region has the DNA TGTGCCATCAGACGGGACAGGGGAAACTATGGCTACACCTTC.

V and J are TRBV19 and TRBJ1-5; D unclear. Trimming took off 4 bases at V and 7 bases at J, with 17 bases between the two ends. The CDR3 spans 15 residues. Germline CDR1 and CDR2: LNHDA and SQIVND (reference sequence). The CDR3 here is CASSSPGIRRQPQHF. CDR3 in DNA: TGTGCCAGTAGTAGCCCGGGGATTCGAAGGCAGCCCCAGCATTTT.

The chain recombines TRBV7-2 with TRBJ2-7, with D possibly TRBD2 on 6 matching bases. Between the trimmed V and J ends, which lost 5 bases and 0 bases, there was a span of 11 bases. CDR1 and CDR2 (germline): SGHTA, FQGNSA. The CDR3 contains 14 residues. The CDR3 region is CASSRYGSSYEQYF. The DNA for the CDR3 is TGTGCCAGCAGCCGTTACGGGAGCTCCTACGAGCAGTACTTC.

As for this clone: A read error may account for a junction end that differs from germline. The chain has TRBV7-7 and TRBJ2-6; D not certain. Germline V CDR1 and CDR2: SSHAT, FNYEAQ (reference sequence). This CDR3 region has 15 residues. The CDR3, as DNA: TGTGCTAGCAGCTCCGCGGTCTCTGGGGCCAACGTCCTGACTTTC. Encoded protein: CASSSAVSGANVLTF.

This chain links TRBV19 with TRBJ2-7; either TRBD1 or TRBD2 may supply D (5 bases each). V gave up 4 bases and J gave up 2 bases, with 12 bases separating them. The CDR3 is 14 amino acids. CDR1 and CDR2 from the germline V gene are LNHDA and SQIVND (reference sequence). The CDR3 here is CASSTTGTPYEQYF. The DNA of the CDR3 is TGTGCCAGTAGTACCACCGGGACCCCCTACGAGCAGTACTTC.

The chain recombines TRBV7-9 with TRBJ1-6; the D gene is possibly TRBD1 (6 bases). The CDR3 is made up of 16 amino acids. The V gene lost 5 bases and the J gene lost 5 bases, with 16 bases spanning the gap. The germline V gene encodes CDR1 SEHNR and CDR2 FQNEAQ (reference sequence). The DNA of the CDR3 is TGTGCCAGCAGCGCGACGCCGGGACACCATAATTCACCCCTCCACTTT. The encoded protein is CASSATPGHHNSPLHF.

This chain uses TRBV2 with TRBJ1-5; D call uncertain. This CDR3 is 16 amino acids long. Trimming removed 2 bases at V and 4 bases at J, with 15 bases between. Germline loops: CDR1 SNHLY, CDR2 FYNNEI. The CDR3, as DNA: TGTGCCAGCAGTGAATGGGGATCGGCTAAAAATCAGCCCCAGCATTTT. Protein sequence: CASSEWGSAKNQPQHF.

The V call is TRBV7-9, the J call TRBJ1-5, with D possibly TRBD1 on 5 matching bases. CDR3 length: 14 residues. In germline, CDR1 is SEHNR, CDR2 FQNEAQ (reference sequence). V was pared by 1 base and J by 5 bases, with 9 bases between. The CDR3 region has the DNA TGTGCCAGCAGCTTAGGGACATACGATCAGCCCCAGCATTTT. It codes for CASSLGTYDQPQHF.

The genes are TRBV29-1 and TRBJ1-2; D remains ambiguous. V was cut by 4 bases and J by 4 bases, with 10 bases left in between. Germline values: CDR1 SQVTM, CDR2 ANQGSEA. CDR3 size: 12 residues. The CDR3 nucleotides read TGCAGCGTTGTCTTCGGGATCTATGGCTACACCTTC. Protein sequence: CSVVFGIYGYTF.

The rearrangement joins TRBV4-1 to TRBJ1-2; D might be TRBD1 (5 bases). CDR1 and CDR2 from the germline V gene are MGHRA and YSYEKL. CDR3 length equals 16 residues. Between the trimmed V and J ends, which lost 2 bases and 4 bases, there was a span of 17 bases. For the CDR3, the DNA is TGCGCCAGCAGCCAACTGGGACTCGGGGCGGGCTATGGCTACACCTTC. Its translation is CASSQLGLGAGYGYTF.

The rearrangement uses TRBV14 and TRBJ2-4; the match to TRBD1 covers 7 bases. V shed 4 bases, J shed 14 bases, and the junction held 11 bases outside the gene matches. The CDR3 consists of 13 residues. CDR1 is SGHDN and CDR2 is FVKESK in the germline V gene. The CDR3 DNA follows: TGTGCCAGCAGCCGGGTGACAGGGAGAGAGGAGTACTTC. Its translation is CASSRVTGREEYF.